The present entry profiles one T cell receptor (beta chain) with its context. Its target is unknown. Alongside a J-beta primer mix, a sample-barcoded 5' primer served in a second PCR lasting roughly 7 to 11 cycles. Tags on each cDNA molecule came from a template-switch adaptor with 12 random nucleotides. Sequencing recovered at least 3 million CDR3-containing paired-end reads from each sample. MiXCR, run by TCRdb on the 5' RACE reads, gives a single entry per CDR3 protein. The table includes hundreds of thousands of distinct CDR3 sequences, about half detected once. This entry belongs to a study of blood T cells in healthy people across ages. Study-wide background: About one barcoded beta molecule per two T cells was captured by template switching.

Trimming took 2 bases from V and 4 from J, leaving 6 bases between them. CDR3 length: 13 residues. The germline gives CDR1 SGHTA, CDR2 FQGNSA. Notes on the study in general: Roughly linear age-related decline in beta diversity appeared, significant by age roughly 40.

The receptor comes from a woman aged 55 to 70 in good health. This chain uses TRBV7-2 with TRBJ2-1; D unresolved. Material: blood. The CDR3 DNA reads as TGTGCCAGCAGCTTATCTGTATACAATGAGCAGTTCTTC. Its protein product is CASSLSVYNEQFF.